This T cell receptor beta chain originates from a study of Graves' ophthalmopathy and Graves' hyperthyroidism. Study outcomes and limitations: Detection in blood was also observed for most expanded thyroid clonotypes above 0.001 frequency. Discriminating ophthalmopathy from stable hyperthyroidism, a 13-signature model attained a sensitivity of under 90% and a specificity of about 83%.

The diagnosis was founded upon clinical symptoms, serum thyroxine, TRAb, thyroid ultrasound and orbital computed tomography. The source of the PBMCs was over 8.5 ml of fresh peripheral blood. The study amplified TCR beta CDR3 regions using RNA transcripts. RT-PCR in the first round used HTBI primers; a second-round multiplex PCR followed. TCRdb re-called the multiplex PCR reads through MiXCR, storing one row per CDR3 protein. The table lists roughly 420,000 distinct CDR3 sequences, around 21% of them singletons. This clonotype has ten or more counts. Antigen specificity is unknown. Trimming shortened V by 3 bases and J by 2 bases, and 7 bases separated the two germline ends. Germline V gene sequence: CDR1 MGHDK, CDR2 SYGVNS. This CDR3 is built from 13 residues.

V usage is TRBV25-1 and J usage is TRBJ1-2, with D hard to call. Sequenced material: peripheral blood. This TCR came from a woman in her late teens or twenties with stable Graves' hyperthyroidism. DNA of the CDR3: TGTGCCAGCAGTGATAAAGTAAACTATGGCTACACCTTC. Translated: CASSDKVNYGYTF.